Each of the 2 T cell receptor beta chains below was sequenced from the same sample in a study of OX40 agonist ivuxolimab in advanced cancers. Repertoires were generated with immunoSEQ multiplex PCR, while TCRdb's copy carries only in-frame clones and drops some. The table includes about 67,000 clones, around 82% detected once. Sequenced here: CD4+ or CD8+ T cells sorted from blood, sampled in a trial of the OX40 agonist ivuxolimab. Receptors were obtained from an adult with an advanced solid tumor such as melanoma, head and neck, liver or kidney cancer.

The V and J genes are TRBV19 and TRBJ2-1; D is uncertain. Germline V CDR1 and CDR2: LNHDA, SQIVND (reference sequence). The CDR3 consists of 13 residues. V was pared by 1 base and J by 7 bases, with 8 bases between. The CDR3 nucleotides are TGTGCCAGTAGTATAGTGGTAGGGAATGAGCAGTTCTTC. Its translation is CASSIVVGNEQFF.

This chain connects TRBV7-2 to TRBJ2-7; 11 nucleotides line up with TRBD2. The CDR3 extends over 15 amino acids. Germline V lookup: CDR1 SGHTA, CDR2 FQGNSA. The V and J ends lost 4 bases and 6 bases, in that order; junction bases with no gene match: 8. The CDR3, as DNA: TGTGCCAGCAGCTCTGGGGGGCTAGCGGGAGGCGAGCAGTACTTC. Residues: CASSSGGLAGGEQYF.